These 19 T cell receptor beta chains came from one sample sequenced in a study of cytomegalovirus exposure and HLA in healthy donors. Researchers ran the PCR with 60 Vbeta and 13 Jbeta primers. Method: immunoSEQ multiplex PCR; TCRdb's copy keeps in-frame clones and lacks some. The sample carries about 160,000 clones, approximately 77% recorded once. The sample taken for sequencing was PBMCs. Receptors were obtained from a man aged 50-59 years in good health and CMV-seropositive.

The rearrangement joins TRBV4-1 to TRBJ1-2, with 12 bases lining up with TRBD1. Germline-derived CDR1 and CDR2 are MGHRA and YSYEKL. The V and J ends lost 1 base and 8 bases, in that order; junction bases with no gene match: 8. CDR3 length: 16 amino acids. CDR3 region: CASSQGAGTGGEGYTF. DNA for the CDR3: TGCGCCAGCAGCCAAGGGGCCGGGACAGGGGGCGAGGGCTACACCTTC.

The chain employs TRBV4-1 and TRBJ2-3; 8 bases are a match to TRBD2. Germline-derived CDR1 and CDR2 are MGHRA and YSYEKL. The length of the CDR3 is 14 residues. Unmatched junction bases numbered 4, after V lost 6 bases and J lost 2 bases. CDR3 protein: CASSTSGPTDTQYF. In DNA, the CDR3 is TGCGCCAGCAGTACTAGCGGTCCCACAGATACGCAGTATTTT.

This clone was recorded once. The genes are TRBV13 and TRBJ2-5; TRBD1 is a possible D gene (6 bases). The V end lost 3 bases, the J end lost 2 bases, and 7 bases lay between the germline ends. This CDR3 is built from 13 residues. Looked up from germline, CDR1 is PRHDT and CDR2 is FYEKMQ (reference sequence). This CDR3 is CASSLGQQETQYF. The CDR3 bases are TGTGCCAGCAGCTTGGGACAACAAGAGACCCAGTACTTC.

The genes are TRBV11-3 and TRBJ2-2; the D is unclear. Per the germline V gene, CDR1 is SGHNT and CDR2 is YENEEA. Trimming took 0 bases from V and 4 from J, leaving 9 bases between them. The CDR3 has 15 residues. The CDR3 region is CASSLDGLATGELFF. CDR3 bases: TGTGCCAGCAGCTTAGACGGGTTAGCCACCGGGGAGCTGTTTTTT.

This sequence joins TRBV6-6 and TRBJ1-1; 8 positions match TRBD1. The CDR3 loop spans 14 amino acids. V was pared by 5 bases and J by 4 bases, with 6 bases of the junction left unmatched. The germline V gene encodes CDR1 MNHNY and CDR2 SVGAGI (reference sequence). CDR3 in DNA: TGTGCCAGCAGTCTAACAGGGGGAGGCACTGAAGCTTTCTTT. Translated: CASSLTGGGTEAFF.

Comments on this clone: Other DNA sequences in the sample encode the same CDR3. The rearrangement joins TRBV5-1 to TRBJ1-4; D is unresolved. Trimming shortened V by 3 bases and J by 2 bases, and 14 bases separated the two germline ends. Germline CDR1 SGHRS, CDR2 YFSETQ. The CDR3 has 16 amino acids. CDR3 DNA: TGCGCCAGCAGCTCGGCGACAACCTGGACTAATGAAAAACTGTTTTTT. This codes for CASSSATTWTNEKLFF.

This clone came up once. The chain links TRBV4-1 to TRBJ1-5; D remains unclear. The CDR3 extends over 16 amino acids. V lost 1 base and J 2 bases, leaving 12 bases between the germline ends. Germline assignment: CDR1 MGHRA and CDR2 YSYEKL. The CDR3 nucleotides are TGCGCCAGCAGCCAAGGTCCGGGTGGCGGCAATCAGCCCCAGCATTTT. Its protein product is CASSQGPGGGNQPQHF.

CDR3 region: CASSLVGAGYTF. In nucleotides, the CDR3 is TGCGCCAGCAGCTTGGTAGGGGCCGGCTACACCTTC. The chain recombines TRBV5-1 with TRBJ1-2; D is possibly TRBD1 (5 bases). The CDR3 has 12 residues. The V end lost 0 bases, the J end lost 8 bases, and 8 bases lay between the germline ends. Per the germline V gene, CDR1 is SGHRS and CDR2 is YFSETQ.

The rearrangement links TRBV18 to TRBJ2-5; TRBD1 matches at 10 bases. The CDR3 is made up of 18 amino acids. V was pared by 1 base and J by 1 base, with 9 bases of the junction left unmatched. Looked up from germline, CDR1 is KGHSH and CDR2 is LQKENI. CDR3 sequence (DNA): TGTGCCAGCTCACCACTGGGGGCCGGGACAGGGGCCCAAGAGACCCAGTACTTC. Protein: CASSPLGAGTGAQETQYF.

CDR3 DNA sequence: TGCGCCAGCGGGGGAATTGGCGGGGCACTTTCCACAGATACGCAGTATTTT. Its translation is CASGGIGGALSTDTQYF. The genes are TRBV5-1 and TRBJ2-3; the D gene is possibly TRBD2 (6 bases). V was clipped by 7 bases and J by 2 bases, with 23 bases between them. The CDR3 has 17 amino acids. CDR1 is SGHRS, CDR2 YFSETQ, per germline.

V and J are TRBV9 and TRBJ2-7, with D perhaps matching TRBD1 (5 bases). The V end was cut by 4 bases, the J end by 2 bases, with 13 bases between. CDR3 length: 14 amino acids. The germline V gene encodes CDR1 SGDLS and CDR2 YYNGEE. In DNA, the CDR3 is TGTGCCAGCAGCACCCGGTTAGGGGCCTACGAGCAGTACTTC. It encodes CASSTRLGAYEQYF.

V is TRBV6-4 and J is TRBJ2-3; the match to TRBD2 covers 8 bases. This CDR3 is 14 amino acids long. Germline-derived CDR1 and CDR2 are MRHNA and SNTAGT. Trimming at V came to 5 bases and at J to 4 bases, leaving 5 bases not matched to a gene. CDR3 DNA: TGTGCCAGCAGTACCCTAGCGGGCGCAGATACGCAGTATTTT. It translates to CASSTLAGADTQYF.

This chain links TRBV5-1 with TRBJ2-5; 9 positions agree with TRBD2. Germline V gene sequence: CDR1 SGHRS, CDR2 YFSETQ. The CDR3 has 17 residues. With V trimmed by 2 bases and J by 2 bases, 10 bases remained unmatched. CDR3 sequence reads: CASSFPGSGGLQETQYF. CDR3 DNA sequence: TGCGCCAGCAGCTTCCCCGGGAGCGGGGGGCTTCAAGAGACCCAGTACTTC.

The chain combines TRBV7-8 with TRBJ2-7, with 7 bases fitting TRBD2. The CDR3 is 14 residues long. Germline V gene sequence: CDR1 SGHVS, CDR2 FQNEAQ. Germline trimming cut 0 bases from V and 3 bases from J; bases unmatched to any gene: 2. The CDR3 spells CASSLAGGVYEQYF. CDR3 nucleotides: TGTGCCAGCAGCTTAGCGGGGGGGGTCTACGAGCAGTACTTC.

The CDR3 nucleotides are TGTGCCAGCTCACCGGACAGCAGGGGGCGTCAGCCCCAGCATTTT. The encoded protein is CASSPDSRGRQPQHF. This rearrangement joins TRBV18 to TRBJ1-5, with 8 bases matching TRBD1. Losses at the gene ends were 3 bases for V and 6 bases for J; bases not matched to a gene: 7. The V gene's germline CDR1 is KGHSH and CDR2 LQKENI. The CDR3 sequence is 15 residues long. Together with reference TRBV18 and TRBJ1-5, the CDR3 gives the full variable domain: NAGVMQNPRHLVRRRGQEARLRCSPMKGHSHVYWYRQLPEEGLKFMVYLQKENIIDESGMPKERFSAEFPKEGPSILRIQQVVRGDSAAYFCASSPDSRGRQPQHFGDGTRLSIL.

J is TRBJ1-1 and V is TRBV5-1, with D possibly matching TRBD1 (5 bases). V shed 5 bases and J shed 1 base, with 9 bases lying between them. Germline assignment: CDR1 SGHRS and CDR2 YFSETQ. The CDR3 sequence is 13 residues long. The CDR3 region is CASSRGGNTEAFF. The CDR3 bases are TGCGCCAGCAGTAGGGGCGGGAACACTGAAGCTTTCTTT.

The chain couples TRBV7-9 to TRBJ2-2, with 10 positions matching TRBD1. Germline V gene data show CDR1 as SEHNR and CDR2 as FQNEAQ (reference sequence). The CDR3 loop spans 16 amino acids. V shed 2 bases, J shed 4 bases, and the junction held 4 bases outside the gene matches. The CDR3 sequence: CASSLNWDRGTGELFF. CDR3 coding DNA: TGTGCCAGCAGCTTAAATTGGGACAGGGGCACCGGGGAGCTGTTTTTT.

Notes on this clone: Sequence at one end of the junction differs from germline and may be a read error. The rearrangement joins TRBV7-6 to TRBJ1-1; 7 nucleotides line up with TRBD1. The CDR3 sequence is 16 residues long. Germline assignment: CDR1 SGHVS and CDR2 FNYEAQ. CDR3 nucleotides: TGTGCCAGCAGCAACGCGCCGGGACAGATGAACACTGAAACTTTCTTT. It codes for CASSNAPGQMNTETFF. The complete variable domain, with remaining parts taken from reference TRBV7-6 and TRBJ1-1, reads GAGVSQSPRYKVTKRGQDVALRCDPISGHVSLYWYRQALGQGPEFLTYFNYEAQQDKSGLPNDRFSAERPEGSISTLTIQRTEQRDSAMYRCASSNAPGQMNTETFFGQGTRLTVV.

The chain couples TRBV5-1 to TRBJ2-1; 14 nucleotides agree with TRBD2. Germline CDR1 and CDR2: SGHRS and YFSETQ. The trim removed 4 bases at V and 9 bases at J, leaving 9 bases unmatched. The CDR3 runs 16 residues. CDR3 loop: CASSPGLAGAVSEQFF. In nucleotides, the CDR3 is TGCGCCAGCAGCCCGGGACTAGCGGGGGCCGTGAGTGAGCAGTTCTTC.